The entry below describes one TCR beta chain. Its cognate antigen is unknown. This entry belongs to a study of T-cell memory formation after mild COVID-19. The germline V gene encodes CDR1 SEHNR and CDR2 FQNEAQ (reference sequence). V was trimmed by 2 bases and J by 0 bases, leaving 11 bases between them. The CDR3 consists of 15 residues. Notes on the study in general: Clones that shrank (day 15 to 85) were balanced CD4/CD8, whereas later expanders leaned CD4+.

A single record per CDR3 protein comes from TCRdb applying MiXCR to the 5' RACE reads. The table shows approximately 400,000 distinct CDR3 sequences, with roughly 24% occurring only once. This TCR was sampled from an adult woman who had mild COVID-19 (a few samples of this study predate the infection). Cell type and time point are not known. The V and J genes are TRBV7-9 and TRBJ2-7; TRBD1 might be the D (5 bases). Sample: PBMCs or a T cell subset sorted from them (not recorded which). As DNA, the CDR3 is TGTGCCAGCAGCTTACGTGGGGCCGACTCCTACGAGCAGTACTTC. Translation: CASSLRGADSYEQYF.